A selection of T cell receptor beta chains follows, all from one sample in a study of cytomegalovirus exposure and HLA in healthy donors. TCRdb keeps only in-frame clones here, not all; method: immunoSEQ multiplex PCR. The sample shows under 130,000 clones, 74% of them seen only once. Sequencing was performed on PBMCs. All receptors come from a man in his fifties in good health and CMV-seropositive. Each CDR3 is given without its conserved first and last residue. The size field is filled for only some rows; it gives once, few, many or a size class.

>-|TRBV21-1|TRBJ2-5
ASFGTGQLRETQY
>-|TRBV29-1|TRBJ2-5
SVGLMETQY
>-|TRBV27|TRBJ1-1
ASRKGGNIEAF
>-|TRBV28|TRBJ1-2
ASRLGQLSYGYT
>-|TRBV29-1|TRBJ2-2
SVGHRLNTGELF
>-|TRBV5-1|TRBJ2-7
ASGTGLALPYEQY
>-|TRBV5-5|TRBJ2-5
ASSPMTSGAPQETQY
>few|TRBV7-2|TRBJ2-7
ASSLGPSTIYEQY
>-|TRBV19|TRBJ1-1
ASSITGSTEAF
>-|TRBV7-2|TRBJ2-1
ASSAPGLATYNEQF
>-|TRBV21-1|TRBJ1-5
ASSSPGGFGNQPQH
>-|TRBV30|TRBJ2-5
ALEWEETQY
>-|TRBV6-5|TRBJ1-3
ASSPQGSENTIY
>-|TRBV5-1|TRBJ1-5
ASSLGLRPEPQH
>few|TRBV10-3|TRBJ1-5
AISLQREEPQH
>-|TRBV9|TRBJ1-2
ASSARTGLNYGYT
>-|TRBV6-1|TRBJ1-5
ASHRGQENQPQH
>-|TRBV4-1|TRBJ2-3
ASTPTGTLPDTQY
>-|TRBV19|TRBJ1-1
ASSIAASENTEAF
>-|TRBV6-6|TRBJ2-7
ASSYEVRYEQY
>-|TRBV4-1|TRBJ1-2
ASSQAYPGPGGYT